These 10 T cell receptor beta chains were all obtained from the same sample, sequenced in a study of human T cells and chemical hapten exposure. MiXCR was run by TCRdb on the RACE reads, yielding one entry per CDR3 protein. Of around 190,000 distinct CDR3 sequences listed, around 20% are singletons. Time point defined: patch test 1, 2 weeks after DPC sensitization. Described treatment: therapeutic diphenylcyclopropenone sensitization with weekly scalp DPC. This specimen was whole blood, taken in connection with sensitization to the hapten diphenylcyclopropenone (DPC). The origin of the receptors is a woman aged 45 to 65 with alopecia areata. Some clones in this sample may be carry-over from other donors' samples.

V and J are TRBV7-2 and TRBJ1-1; D remains ambiguous. The CDR3 length is 14 residues. Trimming took off 0 bases at V and 0 bases at J, with 5 bases between the two ends. CDR1 is SGHTA and CDR2 is FQGNSA in the germline V gene. The CDR3 spells CASSLAQLNTEAFF. CDR3 in DNA: TGTGCCAGCAGCTTAGCGCAACTGAACACTGAAGCTTTCTTT.

This chain links TRBV29-1 with TRBJ2-5; D is perhaps TRBD2 (5 bases). V was pared by 4 bases and J by 1 base, with 19 bases between. This CDR3 comprises 16 residues. Germline V gene data show CDR1 as SQVTM and CDR2 as ANQGSEA. This CDR3 reads CSVVTDLGLFQETQYF. DNA for the CDR3: TGCAGCGTTGTTACGGACCTCGGACTGTTCCAAGAGACCCAGTACTTC.

This clonotype was counted a few times. The J gene is TRBJ1-1, the V gene TRBV5-8; tentatively, D is TRBD1 (5 bases). The CDR3 sequence is 13 residues long. Germline-derived CDR1 and CDR2 are SGHTS and YDEGEE. Trimming left V 5 bases short and J 11 bases short, with 19 bases between. The DNA of the CDR3 is TGTGCCAGCAGATACTGGGGGGGGAAGCAGGCTTTCTTT. This gives the protein CASRYWGGKQAFF.

V usage is TRBV14 and J usage is TRBJ2-2, with no clear D. The CDR3 consists of 14 residues. Germline V gene sequence: CDR1 SGHDN, CDR2 FVKESK. V was trimmed by 5 bases and J by 6 bases, leaving 13 bases between them. CDR3 loop: CASSSQVGAGELFF. The CDR3 DNA sequence: TGTGCCAGCAGCTCCCAGGTTGGGGCCGGGGAGCTGTTTTTT.

The chain is built from TRBV5-1 and TRBJ2-7; possibly TRBD1 for D (6 bases). The CDR3 sequence is 15 residues long. Trimming removed 4 bases from V and 3 bases from J, with 17 bases in between. The germline CDR1 and CDR2 sequences are SGHRS and YFSETQ. CDR3 coding DNA: TGCGCCAGCAGCGTAGAACCCACAGGGCACTACGAGCAGTACTTC. Residues: CASSVEPTGHYEQYF.

The chain has TRBV29-1 and TRBJ1-1, with TRBD1 matching 7 bases. From germline, CDR1 is SQVTM and CDR2 ANQGSEA. The CDR3 covers 12 residues. V lost 5 bases, J lost 4 bases, and 4 bases stayed unmatched. The CDR3 reads CSVLTGATEAFF. Here the CDR3 DNA reads TGCAGCGTTCTCACAGGGGCCACTGAAGCTTTCTTT.

V gene TRBV2 combines with J gene TRBJ2-1; 14 bases line up with TRBD2. After removal of 4 bases from V and 7 bases from J, the junction contained 12 bases not matched to a gene. The CDR3 is 18 amino acids. The germline V gene encodes CDR1 SNHLY and CDR2 FYNNEI. CDR3: CASSGLAGGISGVNEQFF. CDR3 coding DNA: TGTGCCAGCAGTGGACTAGCGGGAGGGATAAGTGGAGTTAATGAGCAGTTCTTC.

This clonotype has ten or more counts. The CDR3 here is CASSRRARGTDTQYF. CDR3 DNA sequence: TGTGCCAGCAGCCGCCGGGCGAGGGGCACAGATACGCAGTATTTT. The genes are TRBV14 and TRBJ2-3, with D tentatively TRBD2 (5 bases). The V gene's germline CDR1 is SGHDN and CDR2 FVKESK. The length of the CDR3 is 15 residues. V lost 4 bases and J lost 1, with 12 bases in between. Based on the CDR3 plus reference TRBV14 and TRBJ2-3, the full variable domain is EAGVTQFPSHSVIEKGQTVTLRCDPISGHDNLYWYRRVMGKEIKFLLHFVKESKQDESGMPNNRFLAERTGGTYSTLKVQPAELEDSGVYFCASSRRARGTDTQYFGPGTRLTVL.

The chain uses TRBV28 and TRBJ2-7, with unresolved D. This CDR3 has 13 residues. Trimming shortened V by 3 bases and J by 2 bases, and 8 bases separated the two germline ends. Looked up from germline, CDR1 is MDHEN and CDR2 is SYDVKM. The CDR3 region is CASSFVGTYEQYF. The CDR3 DNA is TGTGCCAGCAGTTTCGTGGGAACCTACGAGCAGTACTTC.

The chain has TRBV12-3 or TRBV12-4 and TRBJ2-3; tentative D call: TRBD1 (5 bases). CDR3 length: 15 residues. V dropped 6 bases and J dropped 10 bases, with 23 bases sitting between them. In DNA, the CDR3 is TGTGCCAGCAGGCAATTACAAGGGGATTTGAAGGCGCAGTATTTT. Its protein product is CASRQLQGDLKAQYF.